One sample yielded the 3 T cell receptor beta chains listed below, sequenced in a study of blood T cell repertoires in COVID-19. TCRdb's table, derived via immunoSEQ multiplex PCR, lists solely in-frame clones and lacks some. The sample comprises over 300,000 clones, 86% of which are singletons, and roughly a tenth rests with the top ten. Sequencing used PBMCs or T cells enriched from blood (not recorded which). These receptors all stem from a woman aged 18 to 35 who had recovered from COVID-19.

The V call is TRBV28, the J call TRBJ1-5; 7 bases line up with TRBD1. Trimming cost V 2 bases and J 1 base; bases outside gene matches: 8. The germline V gene encodes CDR1 MDHEN and CDR2 SYDVKM. The CDR3 length is 17 residues. The CDR3 bases are TGTGCCAGCAGTTTAGGCACAGGGGTAAGGAGCAATCAGCCCCAGCATTTT. The encoded protein is CASSLGTGVRSNQPQHF.

The chain has TRBV6-1 and TRBJ1-5, with 9 bases lining up with TRBD1. With V trimmed by 3 bases and J by 3 bases, 3 bases remained unmatched. From germline, CDR1 is MNHNS and CDR2 SASEGT. This CDR3 region has 15 residues. The CDR3 coding sequence is TGTGCCAGCAGTGAGGGACAGGGCGCCAATCAGCCCCAGCATTTT. It encodes CASSEGQGANQPQHF.

This sequence joins TRBV2 and TRBJ1-2; maybe TRBD1 (6 bases). This CDR3 has 14 amino acids. CDR1 and CDR2 from the germline V gene are SNHLY and FYNNEI. Deletions cut 3 bases from V and 8 bases from J, with 16 bases between. For the CDR3, the DNA is TGTGCCAGCAGTGAGCGGGGGGCGAAGATGGGCTACACCTTC. This sequence encodes CASSERGAKMGYTF.